The 28 T cell receptor beta chains in this list originate from one sample, sequenced in a study of OX40 agonist ivuxolimab in advanced cancers. Libraries were prepared by immunoSEQ multiplex PCR; TCRdb keeps only in-frame clonotypes and omits some of them. The data hold under 70,000 clones, with about 88% observed a single time. The sequencing used CD4+ or CD8+ T cells sorted from blood, collected in a trial of the OX40 agonist ivuxolimab. The receptor source for this set is an adult with an advanced solid tumor such as melanoma, head and neck, liver or kidney cancer.

The chain carries TRBV27 and TRBJ1-2, with D possibly TRBD1 on 5 matching bases. CDR3 length equals 13 residues. V shed 2 bases and J shed 6 bases, with 10 bases lying between them. Germline V CDR1 and CDR2: MNHEY, SMNVEV (reference sequence). DNA for the CDR3: TGTGCCAGCAGTTTAGGGTGGGGGGATGGCTACACCTTC. Translated, it gives CASSLGWGDGYTF.

The J gene is TRBJ1-3, the V gene TRBV7-6; a weak D match, TRBD1 (5 bases). V was clipped by 3 bases and J by 4 bases, with 10 bases between them. CDR3 size: 14 residues. CDR1 is SGHVS and CDR2 is FNYEAQ in the germline V gene. The CDR3 DNA is TGTGCCAGCAGCTTTGGGGGAGACGGAAACACCATATATTTT. Its protein product is CASSFGGDGNTIYF.

The J gene is TRBJ2-1, the V gene TRBV18; D possibly corresponds to TRBD2 (6 bases). V shed 5 bases and J shed 9 bases, with 17 bases lying between them. The CDR3 runs 14 residues. Germline V lookup: CDR1 KGHSH, CDR2 LQKENI. The CDR3 spells CASSTGLTNGEQFF. The CDR3 DNA sequence: TGTGCCAGCTCAACGGGACTGACCAATGGTGAGCAGTTCTTC.

V and J are TRBV7-9 and TRBJ1-1; D not certain. This CDR3 comprises 15 residues. Deletions cut 1 base from V and 4 bases from J, with 13 bases between. From germline, CDR1 is SEHNR and CDR2 FQNEAQ (reference sequence). CDR3 nucleotide sequence: TGTGCCAGCAGCTTAGAAGCGGCATCCGGCACTGAAGCTTTCTTT. The encoded protein is CASSLEAASGTEAFF.

Note on this clone: This clone may be a read error of a much larger clone one base away. V usage is TRBV5-1 and J usage is TRBJ1-1; 9 bases are a match to TRBD1. Looked up from germline, CDR1 is SGHRS and CDR2 is YFSETQ. The CDR3 length is 14 residues. The chain's CDR3 is CTSSQDRGNTEAFF. The CDR3 DNA sequence: TGCACCAGCAGCCAGGACAGGGGAAACACTGAAGCTTTCTTT.

In its sample, this clone was seen once. The chain has TRBV4-2 and TRBJ2-1; TRBD2 aligns across 10 bases. J gave up 3 bases and V 1 base, and 3 bases lay outside the gene matches. The CDR3 sequence is 16 residues long. In germline, CDR1 is LGHNA, CDR2 YNFKEQ. The CDR3: CASSQVRTSGYNEQFF. CDR3 nucleotide sequence: TGTGCCAGCAGCCAAGTACGGACTAGCGGCTACAATGAGCAGTTCTTC.

J is TRBJ2-3 and V is TRBV2, with D perhaps matching TRBD1 or TRBD2 (6 bases each). The germline V and J ends were trimmed by 8 bases and 4 bases, with 13 bases remaining between them. This CDR3 spans 13 amino acids. Germline loops: CDR1 SNHLY, CDR2 FYNNEI. In nucleotides, the CDR3 is TGTGCCAGCCAAGAGGGGGGCCCAGATACGCAGTATTTT. It translates to CASQEGGPDTQYF.

This rearrangement joins TRBV4-3 to TRBJ1-2; D is unresolved. The ends were cut back, 0 bases at V and 4 bases at J, with 15 bases in the middle. Germline loops: CDR1 LGHNA, CDR2 YSLEER. The CDR3 runs 16 residues. The CDR3 is CASSQDPQSVTYGYTF. For the CDR3, the DNA is TGCGCCAGCAGCCAAGATCCCCAGTCTGTGACCTATGGCTACACCTTC.

The V call is TRBV28, the J call TRBJ2-7, with D tentatively TRBD1 or TRBD2 (6 bases each). This CDR3 has 12 residues. Germline CDR1 MDHEN, CDR2 SYDVKM. With 9 bases removed from V and 2 bases from J, the gap between germline ends came to 11 bases. The CDR3 nucleotides are TGTGCCAGTCGGAGGGGGACCTACGAGCAGTACTTC. Translation gives CASRRGTYEQYF.

The chain couples TRBV30 to TRBJ1-1; 7 nucleotides match TRBD1. The V gene's germline CDR1 is GTSNPN and CDR2 SVGIG (reference sequence). With 2 bases clipped from V and 4 bases from J, the junction kept 4 bases outside the gene matches. The CDR3 totals 13 residues. The chain's CDR3 is CAWSMRGRTEAFF. CDR3 nucleotide sequence: TGTGCCTGGAGTATGAGGGGGCGCACTGAAGCTTTCTTT.

The J gene is TRBJ1-1, the V gene TRBV27; D perhaps matches TRBD1 (5 bases). There are 13 residues in the CDR3. The germline V gene has CDR1 MNHEY and CDR2 SMNVEV (reference sequence). Trimming left V 5 bases short and J 7 bases short, with 14 bases between. The CDR3 here is CASSRAGWYEAFF. DNA of the CDR3: TGTGCCAGCAGTCGTGCAGGGTGGTATGAAGCTTTCTTT.

Only one count was recorded for this clone. The chain has TRBV6-5 and TRBJ1-4, with 11 bases matching TRBD1. The CDR3 contains 15 residues. The V gene's germline CDR1 is MNHEY and CDR2 SVGAGI. V lost 4 bases to trimming and J lost 5 bases; unmatched junction nucleotides: 3. Here the CDR3 reads CASSSGQGANEKLFF. In DNA form, the CDR3 reads TGTGCCAGCAGTTCAGGACAGGGGGCCAATGAAAAACTGTTTTTT.

The chain employs TRBV7-9 and TRBJ1-6, with 8 bases aligning to TRBD1. Germline lookup yields CDR1 SEHNR and CDR2 FQNEAQ (reference sequence). The junction had 5 bases not matched to a gene; V was cut back by 8 bases and J by 11 bases. The CDR3 is made up of 12 amino acids. The CDR3 loop is CASAGTGTPLHF. In DNA, the CDR3 is TGTGCCAGCGCCGGGACAGGAACACCCCTCCACTTT. The complete variable domain, with remaining parts taken from reference TRBV7-9 and TRBJ1-6, reads DTGVSQNPRHKITKRGQNVTFRCDPISEHNRLYWYRQTLGQGPEFLTYFQNEAQLEKSRLLSDRFSAERPKGSFSTLEIQRTEQGDSAMYLCASAGTGTPLHFGNGTRLTVT.

The chain combines TRBV7-8 with TRBJ1-2; perhaps TRBD1 as D (6 bases). V gave up 1 base and J gave up 5 bases, with 14 bases separating them. There are 15 residues in the CDR3. Looked up from germline, CDR1 is SGHVS and CDR2 is FQNEAQ. CDR3 sequence: CASSLGYREKYGYTF. The CDR3 DNA is TGTGCCAGCAGCTTAGGTTACAGGGAAAAGTATGGCTACACCTTC.

The rearrangement uses TRBV4-1 and TRBJ2-7, with 7 bases matching TRBD2. This CDR3 is built from 15 residues. Germline trimming cut 1 base from V and 3 bases from J; bases unmatched to any gene: 6. The germline CDR1 and CDR2 sequences are MGHRA and YSYEKL. The CDR3 reads CASSQGNPSGYEQYF. CDR3 in DNA: TGCGCCAGCAGCCAAGGTAACCCTAGCGGCTACGAGCAGTACTTC.

The V call is TRBV5-4, the J call TRBJ2-2, with D perhaps being TRBD1 or TRBD2 (5 bases each). Germline-derived CDR1 and CDR2 are SGHNT and YYREEE (reference sequence). Trimming took off 4 bases at V and 0 bases at J, with 16 bases between the two ends. The length of the CDR3 is 17 residues. CDR3 loop: CASSGLGVDANTGELFF. The CDR3 DNA reads as TGTGCCAGCAGCGGCTTGGGGGTCGATGCGAACACCGGGGAGCTGTTTTTT.

The chain couples TRBV11-2 to TRBJ1-4, with a possible D match to TRBD1 (6 bases). V was shortened by 5 bases and J by 4 bases, with 14 bases between the two germline ends. The CDR3 has 15 residues. Germline V CDR1 and CDR2: SGHAT, FQNNGV. The CDR3, as DNA: TGTGCCAGCAGCCCACTCCCGGACAGTAATGAAAAACTGTTTTTT. Amino acid sequence: CASSPLPDSNEKLFF.

The chain recombines TRBV9 with TRBJ2-7; 7 bases line up with TRBD1. CDR1 is SGDLS, CDR2 YYNGEE, per germline. Trimming took 3 bases from V and 6 from J; bases not matched to a gene: 3. CDR3 length: 12 amino acids. CDR3 residues: CASSATGFEQYF. The CDR3 DNA is TGTGCCAGCAGCGCGACAGGGTTCGAGCAGTACTTC.

The table lists this clone with a count of one. The chain carries TRBV4-2 and TRBJ1-5; D unclear. This CDR3 is 13 amino acids long. CDR1 and CDR2 from the germline V gene are LGHNA and YNFKEQ. Trimming left V 2 bases short and J 4 bases short, with 6 bases between. CDR3 bases: TGTGCCAGCAGCCAAAGCCCTAATCAGCCCCAGCATTTT. It yields the protein CASSQSPNQPQHF.

This clone appeared a single time. The gene calls are TRBV19 and TRBJ2-1; 11 bases fit TRBD2. This CDR3 has 13 amino acids. The germline gives CDR1 LNHDA, CDR2 SQIVND (reference sequence). J gave up 9 bases and V 7 bases, and 5 bases lay outside the gene matches. The CDR3 protein is CASKLAGVGEQFF. The DNA of the CDR3 is TGTGCCAGTAAACTAGCGGGAGTCGGTGAGCAGTTCTTC.

V usage is TRBV6-1 and J usage is TRBJ2-5; tentatively, D is TRBD1 (5 bases). Trimming cost V 6 bases and J 5 bases, with 13 bases left between them. The CDR3 spans 13 residues. In germline, CDR1 is MNHNS, CDR2 SASEGT. Here the CDR3 reads CASRETVRETQYF. CDR3 coding DNA: TGTGCCAGCAGGGAGACAGTAAGGGAGACCCAGTACTTC.

This clone was observed a single time. The chain uses TRBV5-4 and TRBJ2-1; D is uncertain. Per germline, CDR1 SGHNT and CDR2 YYREEE (reference sequence). This CDR3 region has 14 residues. The ends were cut back, 0 bases at V and 9 bases at J, with 13 bases in the middle. For the CDR3, the DNA is TGTGCCAGCAGCTTGGGCTCCTACAAGGGTGAGCAGTTCTTC. Its protein product is CASSLGSYKGEQFF.

The chain combines TRBV19 with TRBJ2-5, with D perhaps TRBD2 (6 bases). The germline V gene encodes CDR1 LNHDA and CDR2 SQIVND (reference sequence). This CDR3 region has 15 residues. Trimming cost V 8 bases and J 0 bases, with 16 bases left between them. CDR3 protein: CASGRRAYYQETQYF. CDR3 bases: TGTGCCAGTGGCCGGAGGGCCTATTACCAAGAGACCCAGTACTTC.

This clone occurred once. The chain combines TRBV5-4 with TRBJ1-5; D uncertain. The V gene lost 0 bases and the J gene lost 0 bases, with 7 bases spanning the gap. This CDR3 comprises 15 residues. CDR1 is SGHNT and CDR2 is YYREEE in the germline V gene (reference sequence). CDR3 nucleotide sequence: TGTGCCAGCAGCTTGGATGCCGGTAGCAATCAGCCCCAGCATTTT. This codes for CASSLDAGSNQPQHF.

V and J are TRBV10-3 and TRBJ2-2; D is perhaps TRBD2 (6 bases). The germline V and J ends were trimmed by 3 bases and 0 bases, with 11 bases remaining between them. CDR1 is ENHRY and CDR2 is SYGVKD in the germline V gene. This CDR3 contains 16 residues. As DNA, the CDR3 is TGTGCCATCAGTGAAAGGACTAACGCGAACACCGGGGAGCTGTTTTTT. Its translation: CAISERTNANTGELFF.

The chain uses TRBV11-2 and TRBJ2-5; D possibly corresponds to TRBD1 (5 bases). The V end lost 1 base, the J end lost 4 bases, and 10 bases lay between the germline ends. The germline gives CDR1 SGHAT, CDR2 FQNNGV. This CDR3 spans 14 amino acids. CDR3: CASSLGGARETQYF. DNA of the CDR3: TGTGCCAGCAGCTTAGGTGGGGCCCGAGAGACCCAGTACTTC.

CDR3 in DNA: TGTGCCAGCTCACGACAGAGATACTCTGGAAACACCATATATTTT. This sequence encodes CASSRQRYSGNTIYF. The chain couples TRBV18 to TRBJ1-3; D is possibly TRBD1 (5 bases). This CDR3 has 15 amino acids. V shed 4 bases and J shed 0 bases, with 10 bases lying between them. Looked up from germline, CDR1 is KGHSH and CDR2 is LQKENI.

This chain joins TRBV30 and TRBJ2-5, with 9 bases matching TRBD1. Germline lookup yields CDR1 GTSNPN and CDR2 SVGIG (reference sequence). Trimming cost V 1 base and J 3 bases; bases outside gene matches: 9. The CDR3 is 16 residues long. CDR3 coding DNA: TGTGCCTGGAGTGCCCGGGGACAGGGCTTTGAAGAGACCCAGTACTTC. It encodes CAWSARGQGFEETQYF. The whole variable domain, remainder taken from reference TRBV30 and TRBJ2-5, is SQTIHQWPATLVQPVGSPLSLECTVEGTSNPNLYWYRQAAGRGLQLLFYSVGIGQISSEVPQNLSASRPQDRQFILSSKKLLLSDSGFYLCAWSARGQGFEETQYFGPGTRLLVL.